This record covers a single T cell receptor (beta chain). The data are from a study of immune evolution from preneoplasia to lung adenocarcinoma. H&E slides confirmed each diagnosis, reviewed by two pathologists independently. Clones were read by immunoSEQ multiplex PCR, and TCRdb kept only the in-frame ones, dropping some. In the table there are 15,000 or so clones, approximately 86% of which are singletons. This sequence originates from an older person with invasive lung adenocarcinoma. The sample consisted of FFPE invasive lung adenocarcinoma tissue.

For the CDR3, the DNA is TGTGCCAGCAGTTACTCCGGAGGAAACACTGAAGCTTTCTTT. This sequence encodes CASSYSGGNTEAFF. This chain uses TRBV6-5 with TRBJ1-1; D is ambiguous. CDR1 is MNHEY, CDR2 SVGAGI, per germline. The CDR3 sequence is 14 residues long. The germline V and J ends were trimmed by 0 bases and 2 bases, with 7 bases remaining between them.